Below are 23 T cell receptor beta chains sequenced from a single sample in a study of cytomegalovirus exposure and HLA in healthy donors. Using immunoSEQ multiplex PCR, the repertoire was profiled, and TCRdb retains in-frame clones only, with some absent. The sample contains about 180,000 clones, about 85% of which appear only once. Sequencing used PBMCs. Receptor source: a man between 18 and 29 years old in good health and CMV-seropositive.

The V and J genes are TRBV5-4 and TRBJ1-1, with TRBD1 matching over 7 bases. This CDR3 is built from 14 residues. V dropped 4 bases and J dropped 9; count of bases not matched to a gene: 12. Germline lookup yields CDR1 SGHNT and CDR2 YYREEE (reference sequence). CDR3 coding DNA: TGTGCCAGCAGCCCAGGACAGGCCGCCGAAAAAGCTTTCTTT. This encodes CASSPGQAAEKAFF.

CDR3 in amino acids: CASSRTSGGNNEQFF. In DNA, the CDR3 is TGTGCCAGCAGCCGCACTAGCGGGGGGAACAATGAGCAGTTCTTC. This sequence joins TRBV7-3 and TRBJ2-1; 12 bases map to TRBD2. There are 15 residues in the CDR3. The trim removed 5 bases at V and 5 bases at J, leaving 4 bases unmatched. Germline V CDR1 and CDR2: SGHTA, FQGTGA. Supplemented by reference TRBV7-3 and TRBJ2-1, the full variable domain reads GAGVSQTPSNKVTEKGKYVELRCDPISGHTALYWYRQSLGQGPEFLIYFQGTGAADDSGLPNDRFFAVRPEGSVSTLKIQRTERGDSAVYLCASSRTSGGNNEQFFGPGTRLTVL.

The V call is TRBV30, the J call TRBJ1-1; possible D gene TRBD1, 5 bases. The V and J ends lost 2 bases and 4 bases respectively, with 11 bases between them. The CDR3 covers 13 residues. CDR1 is GTSNPN, CDR2 SVGIG, per germline (reference sequence). CDR3 residues: CAWSLYRLTEAFF. In DNA form, the CDR3 reads TGTGCCTGGAGTCTTTACAGGCTCACTGAAGCTTTCTTT.

The chain joins TRBV4-1 to TRBJ2-7; D is perhaps TRBD2 (5 bases). The CDR3 covers 13 residues. Trimming removed 4 bases at V and 3 bases at J, with 10 bases between. The germline V gene has CDR1 MGHRA and CDR2 YSYEKL. The DNA of the CDR3 is TGCGCCAGCAGCCTTGGACTCATCTACGAGCAGTACTTC. Translating it yields CASSLGLIYEQYF.

This clone showed up just once. This chain connects TRBV7-2 to TRBJ2-5, with 11 bases matching TRBD2. V lost 0 bases and J lost 4; bases outside the gene matches: 1. Per germline, CDR1 SGHTA and CDR2 FQGNSA. This CDR3 is built from 15 residues. CDR3 residues: CASSLAGLAGETQYF. The CDR3 coding sequence is TGTGCCAGCAGCTTAGCCGGACTAGCGGGAGAGACCCAGTACTTC. The full variable domain, in which reference TRBV7-2 and TRBJ2-5 provide the parts outside the CDR3, is GAGVSQSPSNKVTEKGKDVELRCDPISGHTALYWYRQSLGQGLEFLIYFQGNSAPDKSGLPSDRFSAERTGGSVSTLTIQRTQQEDSAVYLCASSLAGLAGETQYFGPGTRLLVL.

This chain joins TRBV2 and TRBJ2-7; 10 bases fit TRBD1. Germline CDR1 SNHLY, CDR2 FYNNEI. This CDR3 comprises 16 residues. V trimming: 2 bases; J trimming: 5 bases; junction bases outside the gene matches: 9. The CDR3 here is CASSETPGQGSNEQYF. DNA of the CDR3: TGTGCCAGCAGTGAAACACCGGGACAGGGGTCCAACGAGCAGTACTTC.

This sequence joins TRBV7-3 and TRBJ2-2, with a weak D call TRBD2 (5 bases). V lost 2 bases, J lost 6 bases, and 13 bases lay in between. Per germline, CDR1 SGHTA and CDR2 FQGTGA. The length of the CDR3 is 15 residues. Here the CDR3 reads CASSLPGIGSGELFF. CDR3 bases: TGTGCCAGCAGCTTACCCGGGATTGGGTCCGGGGAGCTGTTTTTT.

The chain recombines TRBV28 with TRBJ2-2, with 8 bases lining up with TRBD1. This CDR3 spans 18 amino acids. Germline V gene data show CDR1 as MDHEN and CDR2 as SYDVKM. The trim removed 1 base at V and 4 bases at J, leaving 11 bases unmatched. The CDR3: CASSLSSSGTGVTGELFF. The DNA for the CDR3 is TGTGCCAGCAGTTTATCATCATCAGGGACAGGAGTCACCGGGGAGCTGTTTTTT.

Here the CDR3 DNA reads TGCAGTGCCCGCAGGGGTTATGGCTACACCTTC. It encodes CSARRGYGYTF. The chain has TRBV20-1 and TRBJ1-2; TRBD1 might be the D (6 bases). V was shortened by 6 bases and J by 5 bases, with 10 bases between the two germline ends. Germline assignment: CDR1 DFQATT and CDR2 SNEGSKA (reference sequence). The CDR3 has 11 amino acids.

The chain carries TRBV10-3 and TRBJ2-1; the D is unclear. Trimming cost V 5 bases and J 3 bases, with 8 bases left between them. Germline loops: CDR1 ENHRY, CDR2 SYGVKD. This CDR3 is 13 amino acids long. The CDR3 loop reads CAISPVGYNEQFF. The CDR3 bases are TGTGCCATCAGTCCCGTCGGCTACAATGAGCAGTTCTTC.

V usage is TRBV30 and J usage is TRBJ2-2; D possibly corresponds to TRBD1 (6 bases). This CDR3 contains 14 residues. V was trimmed by 0 bases and J by 5 bases, leaving 10 bases between them. CDR1 is GTSNPN and CDR2 is SVGIG in the germline V gene (reference sequence). This chain's CDR3 is CAWSVLRGTGELFF. The CDR3, as DNA: TGTGCCTGGAGTGTACTAAGGGGGACCGGGGAGCTGTTTTTT.

About this clone: The conserved phenylalanine or tryptophan normally closing the CDR3 is absent here, so this likely arose from a read error. The DNA is omitted, as the CDR3 cannot be located on it reliably, and the CDR3 follows TCRdb's listing. The V and J genes are TRBV27 and TRBJ2-7; TRBD2, as called in the table, went unchecked against the DNA. Inclusive of both ends, the CDR3 amounts to 13 amino acids. Germline-derived CDR1 and CDR2 are MNHEY and SMNVEV (reference sequence). The CDR3 loop is CASSPRRGVRASL.

The rearrangement joins TRBV4-1 to TRBJ1-5, with no clear D. The CDR3 has 13 amino acids. From germline, CDR1 is MGHRA and CDR2 YSYEKL. The V end was cut by 2 bases, the J end by 5 bases, with 7 bases between. CDR3 amino acids: CASSQQRDQPQHF. In DNA, the CDR3 is TGCGCCAGCAGCCAACAGAGGGATCAGCCCCAGCATTTT.

The gene calls are TRBV19 and TRBJ1-1; D is undetermined. This CDR3 comprises 16 residues. The V and J ends lost 6 bases and 1 base respectively, with 18 bases between them. From germline, CDR1 is LNHDA and CDR2 SQIVND (reference sequence). CDR3 in amino acids: CASRFSFSRQNTEAFF. The CDR3 DNA is TGTGCCAGTAGGTTTTCCTTCTCGAGACAGAACACTGAAGCTTTCTTT.

This chain connects TRBV4-1 to TRBJ1-1, with D maybe TRBD1 (5 bases). V was shortened by 0 bases and J by 5 bases, with 13 bases between the two germline ends. In germline, CDR1 is MGHRA, CDR2 YSYEKL. The CDR3 contains 15 residues. CDR3 loop: CASSQDGAGGTEAFF. The CDR3, as DNA: TGCGCCAGCAGCCAAGATGGGGCAGGTGGAACTGAAGCTTTCTTT.

The rearrangement links TRBV6-1 to TRBJ1-3, with D possibly TRBD1 on 5 matching bases. CDR1 is MNHNS, CDR2 SASEGT, per germline. Trimming took 7 bases from V and 0 from J, leaving 10 bases between them. This CDR3 contains 14 residues. The CDR3 DNA is TGTGCCAGCAATAGACAGACCTCTGGAAACACCATATATTTT. This translates into CASNRQTSGNTIYF.

The genes are TRBV7-9 and TRBJ2-3; possible D gene TRBD2, 5 bases. Trimming shortened V by 5 bases and J by 1 base, and 13 bases separated the two germline ends. Germline V CDR1 and CDR2: SEHNR, FQNEAQ (reference sequence). The CDR3 covers 15 residues. The CDR3 is CASSQLDFGTDTQYF. The DNA of the CDR3 is TGTGCCAGCAGCCAACTAGATTTCGGCACAGATACGCAGTATTTT.

V is TRBV29-1 and J is TRBJ2-1; a weak D match, TRBD2 (5 bases). Germline V gene data show CDR1 as SQVTM and CDR2 as ANQGSEA. There are 14 residues in the CDR3. V lost 4 bases and J lost 9, with 19 bases in between. The CDR3 DNA reads as TGCAGCGTTGTAGGTTCGGCTAGCCGGGGTGAGCAGTTCTTC. The encoded protein is CSVVGSASRGEQFF.

V is TRBV2 and J is TRBJ1-2; 8 bases fit TRBD1. The length of the CDR3 is 16 residues. The ends lost 5 bases at V and 2 bases at J; junction bases unmatched: 10. Per the germline V gene, CDR1 is SNHLY and CDR2 is FYNNEI. In DNA, the CDR3 is TGTGCCAGCAGTCGCTCCGGGACAGGTTTAAACTATGGCTACACCTTC. As protein: CASSRSGTGLNYGYTF. Supplemented by reference TRBV2 and TRBJ1-2, the full variable domain reads EPEVTQTPSHQVTQMGQEVILRCVPISNHLYFYWYRQILGQKVEFLVSFYNNEISEKSEIFDDQFSVERPDGSNFTLKIRSTKLEDSAMYFCASSRSGTGLNYGYTFGSGTRLTVV.

This clone has only one observation. The V and J genes are TRBV6-5 and TRBJ1-5, with TRBD1 identical over 8 bases. Germline V lookup: CDR1 MNHEY, CDR2 SVGAGI. CDR3 length: 15 residues. The J segment lost 7 bases and the V segment lost 0 bases, leaving 5 bases of the junction unmatched. The CDR3: CASSYSQGVGQPQHF. CDR3 sequence (DNA): TGTGCCAGCAGTTACTCACAGGGGGTTGGACAGCCCCAGCATTTT.

This chain joins TRBV28 and TRBJ1-1; D uncertain. V was clipped by 5 bases and J by 11 bases, with 21 bases between them. The CDR3 is made up of 14 amino acids. Germline V gives CDR1 MDHEN, CDR2 SYDVKM. The CDR3, as DNA: TGTGCCAGCAGTCCACGCCTGGGAGGGTCTCGGGCTTTCTTT. It is translated as CASSPRLGGSRAFF.

The rearrangement joins TRBV7-3 to TRBJ2-2; possibly TRBD1 for D (6 bases). The V gene's germline CDR1 is SGHTA and CDR2 FQGTGA. V lost 2 bases and J lost 7, with 11 bases in between. The CDR3 totals 14 residues. The CDR3 loop is CASSLQGLGGELFF. In DNA, the CDR3 is TGTGCCAGCAGCTTACAGGGGTTAGGCGGGGAGCTGTTTTTT.

V and J are TRBV2 and TRBJ1-6; TRBD1 agrees at 9 bases. Germline V lookup: CDR1 SNHLY, CDR2 FYNNEI. This CDR3 comprises 15 residues. V was clipped by 6 bases and J by 5 bases; unmatched bases: 5. The CDR3 protein is CASRDRGGNNSPLHF. The DNA for the CDR3 is TGTGCCAGCAGGGACAGGGGCGGTAATAATTCACCCCTCCACTTT.